These T cell receptor beta chains were read from a single sample in a study of blood T cell repertoires in COVID-19. This table comes from immunoSEQ multiplex PCR, and its TCRdb copy is limited to in-frame clones, with some not included. The table shows 50,000 or so clones, with over 90% occurring only once. The sample taken for sequencing was peripheral blood. These receptors were collected from a woman of 80 years or more with acute or convalescent COVID-19. The CDR3 runs from the conserved cysteine through the conserved F or W. Expanded clones are given a class, and other clones once, few, many or no size at all.

size: -
V: TRBV19
J: TRBJ1-3
CDR3: CASSISNLGAGNTIYF

size: -
V: TRBV7-2
J: TRBJ2-2
CDR3: CASSLFEGGTGELFF

size: -
V: TRBV5-4
J: TRBJ2-6
CDR3: CASSLPGSGANVLTF

size: -
V: TRBV4-1
J: TRBJ2-7
CDR3: CASSQVRTGPYEQYF

size: -
V: TRBV19
J: TRBJ2-5
CDR3: CASSMGATPYQETQYF

size: -
V: TRBV25-1
J: TRBJ2-2
CDR3: CASSEGRGWDTGELFF

size: -
V: TRBV7-2
J: TRBJ1-1
CDR3: CASTRDRANTEAFF

size: -
V: TRBV10-3
J: TRBJ1-1
CDR3: CAISESGAGRTEAFF

size: -
V: TRBV14
J: TRBJ1-2
CDR3: CASSQAGRVGGYTF

size: -
V: TRBV30
J: TRBJ1-2
CDR3: CAWSVFQGWGYTF

size: -
V: TRBV5-1
J: TRBJ1-2
CDR3: CASSPGQDYGYTF

size: -
V: TRBV7-9
J: TRBJ1-1
CDR3: CASSPVPGAEAFF

size: -
V: TRBV2
J: TRBJ2-7
CDR3: CASRGLADTSSYEQYF

size: -
V: TRBV11-3
J: TRBJ2-3
CDR3: CASSLDSGPAGAQLRGTDTQYF

size: -
V: TRBV2
J: TRBJ2-1
CDR3: CASSAGTSGADVYNEQFF

size: -
V: TRBV30
J: TRBJ2-2
CDR3: CAWQGGLVSTGELFF

size: -
V: TRBV6-6
J: TRBJ1-3
CDR3: CASWGGSGNTIYF

size: -
V: TRBV9
J: TRBJ1-4
CDR3: CASSASGGSFEKLFF

size: -
V: TRBV4-1
J: TRBJ1-4
CDR3: CASSQTPATNEKLFF

size: -
V: TRBV29-1
J: TRBJ2-1
CDR3: CSVAGTDGGRPEQFF

size: -
V: TRBV10-3
J: TRBJ1-6
CDR3: CAIRPRDKNSPLHF

size: -
V: TRBV5-1
J: TRBJ2-1
CDR3: CASSPTSGSSNEQFF

size: -
V: TRBV4-2
J: TRBJ2-2
CDR3: CASSQSSGGANTGELFF

size: -
V: TRBV7-2
J: TRBJ1-6
CDR3: CASSLQGSGSPLHF

size: -
V: TRBV19
J: TRBJ2-1
CDR3: CASSIGSGLTFF

size: -
V: TRBV9
J: TRBJ2-3
CDR3: CASSVESRTDTQYF

size: -
V: TRBV5-1
J: TRBJ2-7
CDR3: CASSLGTGRSYEQYF

size: -
V: TRBV6-4
J: TRBJ2-1
CDR3: CASSEMAGGGYNEQFF

size: -
V: TRBV5-1
J: TRBJ2-1
CDR3: CASSFSSGTYNEQFF

size: -
V: TRBV5-1
J: TRBJ1-1
CDR3: CASSQTGVPMNTEAFF

size: few
V: TRBV5-4
J: TRBJ2-1
CDR3: CASSRDVANEQFF

size: -
V: TRBV7-2
J: TRBJ2-5
CDR3: CASSFQQGQETQYF

size: -
V: TRBV6-5
J: TRBJ1-2
CDR3: CASSYSGGGYGYTF

size: -
V: TRBV5-4
J: TRBJ2-3
CDR3: CASSRDTSTDTQYF

size: -
V: TRBV18
J: TRBJ2-2
CDR3: CASSPTGILAGVTGELFF

size: -
V: TRBV4-3
J: TRBJ1-1
CDR3: CASSQEYRVTNTEAFF

size: -
V: TRBV7-2
J: TRBJ2-4
CDR3: CASSFGVRGTIAKNIQYF

size: -
V: TRBV19
J: TRBJ1-4
CDR3: CASSKVAATGDNEKLFF

size: -
V: TRBV2
J: TRBJ1-5
CDR3: CASSENRGGNQPQHF

size: -
V: TRBV4-3
J: TRBJ2-2
CDR3: CASSQDRGGRPGELFF

size: -
V: TRBV6-5
J: TRBJ1-1
CDR3: CASTLDRENTEAFF

size: -
V: TRBV18
J: TRBJ1-2
CDR3: CASSHSTALTNYGYTF

size: -
V: TRBV10-3
J: TRBJ2-7
CDR3: CAISATGGYDEQYF

size: -
V: TRBV28
J: TRBJ2-2
CDR3: CASSLGQYTGELFF

size: -
V: TRBV15
J: TRBJ2-2
CDR3: CATSREAGGPLGELFF

size: -
V: TRBV9
J: TRBJ1-3
CDR3: CASSQQAPGNTIYF

size: -
V: TRBV7-2
J: TRBJ2-4
CDR3: CASSYPPQGTKNIQYF